These T cell receptor beta chains were read from a single sample in a study of T cells in Graves' hyperthyroidism and ophthalmopathy. From the multiplex PCR reads, TCRdb called clonotypes with MiXCR, one entry per CDR3 protein. The sample contains around 500,000 distinct CDR3 sequences, roughly a sixth of which appear only once. Sequencing input: blood. Receptors originate from a young woman with Graves' ophthalmopathy. The CDR3 runs from the conserved cysteine through the conserved F or W. D genes are given only for firm matches. Clone size is given for some rows only: seen once, a few or many times, or a class if the clone is expanded.

TRBJ2-7,-,many,TRBV5-1,TGCGCCAGCAGCTCCTTACCGAACAGGGTTCAGGACGAGCAGTACTTC,CASSSLPNRVQDEQYF
TRBJ2-1,TRBD2,-,TRBV20-1,TGCAGTGCTGGCCCCTTCAGCGGGAGGACCTACAATGAGCAGTTCTTC,CSAGPFSGRTYNEQFF
TRBJ2-7,TRBD2,few,TRBV6-1,TGTGCCAGCAGGGGACTAGCGGTAATCTCCTACGAGCAGTACTTC,CASRGLAVISYEQYF
TRBJ1-2,-,-,TRBV15,TGTGCCACCAGCAGAGACCCGGGACCCATGGGTGCTTATGGCTACACCTTC,CATSRDPGPMGAYGYTF
TRBJ1-4,TRBD1,few,TRBV19,TGTGCCAGTAGTGTGCAGGGCTTTCGGGACAGGGGATACGAAAAACTGTTTTTT,CASSVQGFRDRGYEKLFF
TRBJ2-7,TRBD1,many,TRBV20-1,TGCAGTACTAGTTCCGGTTCCGGGACAGGAAACGAGCAGTACTTC,CSTSSGSGTGNEQYF
TRBJ2-2,-,few,TRBV30,TGTGCCTGGAACTCAGGCCGAAGCCACCCCGGGGAGCTGTTTTTT,CAWNSGRSHPGELFF
TRBJ2-1,-,many,TRBV18,TGTGCCAGCTCACCACTCCATGCCAATGAGCAGTTCTTC,CASSPLHANEQFF
TRBJ2-1,-,-,TRBV5-1,TGCGCCAGCAGCTTTTCCGGGAGCGTTACCTACAATGAGCAGTTCTTC,CASSFSGSVTYNEQFF
TRBJ2-2,TRBD2,-,TRBV20-1,TGCAGTGCTAGATCCGGGGCGGGAGGGCTCACCGGGGAGCTGTTTTTT,CSARSGAGGLTGELFF
TRBJ2-5,TRBD1,many,TRBV5-1,TGCGCCAGCAGCTTGGCCCCCATTACAGGGGTGGAGACCCAGTACTTC,CASSLAPITGVETQYF
TRBJ1-1,-,many,TRBV20-1,TGCAGTGCTAGACGCGTCCGGGTGGGAGAAACTGAAGCTTTCTTT,CSARRVRVGETEAFF
TRBJ2-1,-,many,TRBV7-9,TGTGCCAGCAGCGAAGAAAATGTGATATCCTACAATGAGCAGTTCTTC,CASSEENVISYNEQFF
TRBJ1-1,-,few,TRBV7-3,TGTGCCAGCAGCTTAGGCCCCGCGAACACTGAAGCTTTCTTT,CASSLGPANTEAFF
TRBJ1-6,-,-,TRBV7-3,TGTGCCAGCAGCTTAATAAGGGGAGACAATTCACCCCTCCACTTT,CASSLIRGDNSPLHF
TRBJ1-4,-,-,TRBV5-5,TGTGCCAGCAGCTTGGCAGCTGAGGAGGAAAAACTGTTTTTT,CASSLAAEEEKLFF
TRBJ2-5,-,-,TRBV12-3/TRBV12-4,TGTGCCAGCAGTTTTGATCAGGTGCAAGAGACCCAGTACTTC,CASSFDQVQETQYF
TRBJ2-1,TRBD2,few,TRBV28,TGTGCCAGCAGGCCGCGGGGGGCTGGGTACAATGAGCAGTTCTTC,CASRPRGAGYNEQFF
TRBJ2-5,-,few,TRBV12-3/TRBV12-4,TGTGCCAGCAGTTTGATAAGCGGAAGTGAGACCCAGTACTTC,CASSLISGSETQYF
TRBJ1-3,-,few,TRBV7-6,TGTGCCAGCAGCTTAGCTCCCCCAAACGGAGGAAACACCATATATTTT,CASSLAPPNGGNTIYF
TRBJ2-1,TRBD2,many,TRBV5-1,TGCGCCAGCACCTTGACTAGCGGGAGCGGTGAGCAGTTCTTC,CASTLTSGSGEQFF
TRBJ1-1,TRBD1,many,TRBV5-1,TGCGCCAGCAGCTTGGAGACAGGGTCGCTTGTTGAAGCTTTCTTT,CASSLETGSLVEAFF
TRBJ1-1,-,few,TRBV30,TGTGCCTGGAGTGAGGGGGGACGGGCTTTCTTT,CAWSEGGRAFF
TRBJ2-1,-,many,TRBV5-1,TGCGCCAGCAGCTTTACGACTAGCTCCTACAATGAGCAGTTCTTC,CASSFTTSSYNEQFF
TRBJ2-7,TRBD1,many,TRBV5-1,TGCGCCAGCAGCCGACAGGGGGAAGCCTACGAGCAGTACTTC,CASSRQGEAYEQYF
TRBJ1-6,TRBD1,many,TRBV7-2,TGTGCCAGCAGCTTAGACAGGGGAGGGAATTCACCCCTCCACTTT,CASSLDRGGNSPLHF
TRBJ2-7,TRBD2,many,TRBV6-2/TRBV6-3,TGTGCCAGCAGGACCGGACTAGTTAACGAGCAGTACTTC,CASRTGLVNEQYF
TRBJ1-5,-,-,TRBV19,TGTGCCAGTAGGTGCAGGGAAAGCAATCAGCCCCAGCATTTT,CASRCRESNQPQHF
TRBJ2-1,TRBD2,few,TRBV6-5,TGTGCCAGCAGTTATCTAAAAACCCCGACTAGCGGGACTGGCAATGAGCAGTTCTTC,CASSYLKTPTSGTGNEQFF
TRBJ1-4,TRBD1,-,TRBV28,TGTGCCAGCAGGCCGACAGGGGTTAATGAAAAACTGTTTTTT,CASRPTGVNEKLFF
TRBJ1-2,-,few,TRBV25-1,TGTGCCAGCAGTGATGTGGGCTATGGCTACACCTTC,CASSDVGYGYTF
TRBJ2-1,TRBD2,-,TRBV10-3,TGTGCCATCAGCCTGGGACTAGCGCACTACAATGAGCAGTTCTTC,CAISLGLAHYNEQFF
TRBJ2-1,TRBD2,many,TRBV7-2,TGTGCCAGCAGCTCCCCGGGGACTAGCGAGGGCGAGCAGTTCTTC,CASSSPGTSEGEQFF
TRBJ2-7,TRBD2,few,TRBV19,TGTGCCAGTAGTGGCGAGCGGGGACCCTACGAGCAGTACTTC,CASSGERGPYEQYF
TRBJ2-1,-,many,TRBV3-1,TGTGCCAGCAGCCAGGCTCCGCACGGGCGGTACAATGAGCAGTTCTTC,CASSQAPHGRYNEQFF
TRBJ1-1,-,few,TRBV5-4,TGTGCCAGCAGCACCCCCGTGGGGGGAATGAGCACTGAAGCTTTCTTT,CASSTPVGGMSTEAFF
TRBJ1-1,TRBD1,-,TRBV9,TGTGCCAGCAGCCAGGGGGGGGCCACTGAAGCTTTCTTT,CASSQGGATEAFF
TRBJ2-7,-,-,TRBV3-2,TGTGCCAGCAGTGGGGACCAGTACGAGCAGTACTTC,CASSGDQYEQYF
TRBJ1-1,-,many,TRBV29-1,TGCAGCGTTGACAAGGGGTCGGACACTGAAGCTTTCTTT,CSVDKGSDTEAFF
TRBJ2-1,-,few,TRBV25-1,TGTGCCAGCAGTGTGGCAGCCGACAGTGAGCAGTTCTTC,CASSVAADSEQFF
TRBJ2-5,-,many,TRBV2,TGTGCCAGCAGCGACAAGGGGTTTCAAGAGACCCAGTACTTC,CASSDKGFQETQYF
TRBJ2-7,-,many,TRBV3-1,TGTGCCAGCAGCCCGGGACCCGACAGGAAATTCTACGAGCAGTACTTC,CASSPGPDRKFYEQYF
TRBJ2-1,TRBD2,many,TRBV12-3/TRBV12-4,TGTGCCAGCAGGGGACTAGCGGGAGAGAACAATGAGCAGTTCTTC,CASRGLAGENNEQFF
TRBJ2-7,-,-,TRBV29-1,TGCAGCGCCTCACAGGGTCCCTACGAGCAGTACTTC,CSASQGPYEQYF
TRBJ1-2,TRBD1,few,TRBV28,TGTGCCAGCAGTTTATACAGGGGGGAAGGCTACACCTTC,CASSLYRGEGYTF
TRBJ2-2,TRBD1,many,TRBV24-1,TGTGCCACCAGTGACCCAGACCCGACAGGGTTCACCACCGGGGAGCTGTTTTTT,CATSDPDPTGFTTGELFF
TRBJ2-3,-,few,TRBV6-1,TGTGCCAGCAGTGAAGGACAAAACCCCACAGATACGCAGTATTTT,CASSEGQNPTDTQYF
TRBJ2-7,TRBD1,-,TRBV7-3,TGTGCCAGCAGCTTACAACAGGGGGCAGCCTACGAGCGGTACTTC,CASSLQQGAAYERYF
TRBJ2-3,TRBD2,-,TRBV5-6,TGTGCCAGCAGCTTGGATCTTTTGGGAGGGACAGATACGCAGTATTTT,CASSLDLLGGTDTQYF